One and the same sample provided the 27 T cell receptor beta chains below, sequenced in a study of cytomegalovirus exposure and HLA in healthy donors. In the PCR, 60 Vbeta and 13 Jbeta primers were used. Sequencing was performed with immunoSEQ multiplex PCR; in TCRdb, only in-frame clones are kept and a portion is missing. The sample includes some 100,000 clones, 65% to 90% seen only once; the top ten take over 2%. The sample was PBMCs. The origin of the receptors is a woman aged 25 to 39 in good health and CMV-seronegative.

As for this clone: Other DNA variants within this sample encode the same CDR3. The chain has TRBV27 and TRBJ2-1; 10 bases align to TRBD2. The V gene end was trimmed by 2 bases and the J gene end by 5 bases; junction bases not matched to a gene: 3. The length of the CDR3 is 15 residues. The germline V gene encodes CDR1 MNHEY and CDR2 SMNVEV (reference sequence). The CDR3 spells CASSLGLAGDNEQFF. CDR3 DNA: TGTGCCAGCAGTTTAGGGCTAGCGGGAGACAATGAGCAGTTCTTC.

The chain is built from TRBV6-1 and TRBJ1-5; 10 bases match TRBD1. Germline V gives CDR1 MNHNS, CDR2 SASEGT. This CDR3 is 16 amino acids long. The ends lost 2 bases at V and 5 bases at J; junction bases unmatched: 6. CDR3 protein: CASSEWGGTGDQPQHF. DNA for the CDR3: TGTGCCAGCAGTGAATGGGGCGGGACAGGGGATCAGCCCCAGCATTTT.

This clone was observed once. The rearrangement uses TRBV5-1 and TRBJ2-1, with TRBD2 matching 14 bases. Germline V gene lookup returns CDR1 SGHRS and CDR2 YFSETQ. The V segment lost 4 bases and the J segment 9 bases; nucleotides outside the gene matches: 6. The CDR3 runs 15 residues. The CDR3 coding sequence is TGCGCCAGCAGCCCCGGACTAGCGGGAGGTAGTGAGCAGTTCTTC. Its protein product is CASSPGLAGGSEQFF.

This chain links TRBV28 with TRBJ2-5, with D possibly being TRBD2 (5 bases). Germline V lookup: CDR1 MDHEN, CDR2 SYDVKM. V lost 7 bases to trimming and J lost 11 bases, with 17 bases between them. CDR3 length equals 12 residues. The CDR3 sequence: CASTPFVGIQYF. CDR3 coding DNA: TGTGCCAGCACCCCGTTCGTCGGGATACAGTACTTC.

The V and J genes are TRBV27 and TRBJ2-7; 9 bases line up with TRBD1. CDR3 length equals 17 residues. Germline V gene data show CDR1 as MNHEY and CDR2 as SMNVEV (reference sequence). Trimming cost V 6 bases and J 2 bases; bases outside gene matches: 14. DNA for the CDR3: TGTGCCAGCAGACCTATCCCCGGGACAGGGAGGCCCTACGAGCAGTACTTC. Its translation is CASRPIPGTGRPYEQYF.

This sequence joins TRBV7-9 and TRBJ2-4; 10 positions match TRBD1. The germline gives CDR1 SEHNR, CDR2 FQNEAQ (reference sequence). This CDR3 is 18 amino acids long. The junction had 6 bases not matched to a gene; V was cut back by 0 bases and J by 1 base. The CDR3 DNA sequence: TGTGCCAGCAGCTTAGCGCCCCCGGGACAGGGGGCCAAAAACATTCAGTACTTC. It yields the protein CASSLAPPGQGAKNIQYF.

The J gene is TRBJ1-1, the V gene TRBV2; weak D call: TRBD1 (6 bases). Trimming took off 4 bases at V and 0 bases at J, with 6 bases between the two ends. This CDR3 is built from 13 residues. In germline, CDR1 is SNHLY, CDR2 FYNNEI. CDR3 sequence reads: CASSGQVNTEAFF. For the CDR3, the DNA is TGTGCCAGCAGTGGACAGGTGAACACTGAAGCTTTCTTT.

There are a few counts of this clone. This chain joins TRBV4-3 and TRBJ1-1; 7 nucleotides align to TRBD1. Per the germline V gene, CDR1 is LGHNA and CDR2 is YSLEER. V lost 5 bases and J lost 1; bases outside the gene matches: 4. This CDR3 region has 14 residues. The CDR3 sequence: CASSWDSWNTEAFF. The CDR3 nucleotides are TGCGCCAGCAGCTGGGACAGTTGGAACACTGAAGCTTTCTTT.

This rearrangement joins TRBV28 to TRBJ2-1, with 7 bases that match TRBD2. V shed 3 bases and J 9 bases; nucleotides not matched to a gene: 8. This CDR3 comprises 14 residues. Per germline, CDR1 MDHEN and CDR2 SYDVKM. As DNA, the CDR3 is TGTGCCAGCAGTTTTGACTTCGGGGGGAGTGAGCAGTTCTTC. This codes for CASSFDFGGSEQFF.

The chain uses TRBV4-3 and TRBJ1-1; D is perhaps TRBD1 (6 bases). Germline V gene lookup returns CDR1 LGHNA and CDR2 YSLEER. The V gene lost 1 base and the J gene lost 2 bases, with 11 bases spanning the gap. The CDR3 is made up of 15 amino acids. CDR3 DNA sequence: TGCGCCAGCAGCCAAGGTCACAGGGCTAACACTGAAGCTTTCTTT. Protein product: CASSQGHRANTEAFF.

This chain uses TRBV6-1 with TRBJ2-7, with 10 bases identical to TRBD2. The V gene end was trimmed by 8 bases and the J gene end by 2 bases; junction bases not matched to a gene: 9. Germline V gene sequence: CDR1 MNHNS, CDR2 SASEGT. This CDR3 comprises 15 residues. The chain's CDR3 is CASERTSGNAYEQYF. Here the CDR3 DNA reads TGTGCCAGCGAGAGGACTAGCGGCAATGCCTACGAGCAGTACTTC.

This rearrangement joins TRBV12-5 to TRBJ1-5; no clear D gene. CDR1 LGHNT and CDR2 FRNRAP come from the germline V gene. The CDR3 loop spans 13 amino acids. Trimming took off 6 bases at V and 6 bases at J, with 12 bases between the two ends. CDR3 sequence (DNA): TGTGCTAGTGGCAAGGACCGGGGTCAGCCCCAGCATTTT. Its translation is CASGKDRGQPQHF.

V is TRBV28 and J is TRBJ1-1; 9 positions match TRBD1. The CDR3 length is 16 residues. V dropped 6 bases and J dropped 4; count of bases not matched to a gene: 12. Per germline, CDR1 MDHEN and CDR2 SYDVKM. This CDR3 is CASRSGTGRSATEAFF. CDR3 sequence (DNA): TGTGCCAGCAGATCCGGGACAGGGAGGTCGGCCACTGAAGCTTTCTTT.

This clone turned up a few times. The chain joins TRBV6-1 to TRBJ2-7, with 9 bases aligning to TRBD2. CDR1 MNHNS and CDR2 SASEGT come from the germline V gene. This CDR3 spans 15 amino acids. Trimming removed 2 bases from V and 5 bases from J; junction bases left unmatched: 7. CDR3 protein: CASSETGGRADEQYF. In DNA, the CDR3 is TGTGCCAGCAGTGAAACGGGCGGGAGGGCCGACGAGCAGTACTTC.

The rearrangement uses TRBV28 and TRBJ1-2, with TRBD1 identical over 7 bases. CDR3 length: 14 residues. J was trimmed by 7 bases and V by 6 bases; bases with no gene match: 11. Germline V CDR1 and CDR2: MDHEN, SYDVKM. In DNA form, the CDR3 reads TGTGCCAGCAGCCCCCTCAGGCAGGGGGTTGGCTACACCTTC. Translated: CASSPLRQGVGYTF.

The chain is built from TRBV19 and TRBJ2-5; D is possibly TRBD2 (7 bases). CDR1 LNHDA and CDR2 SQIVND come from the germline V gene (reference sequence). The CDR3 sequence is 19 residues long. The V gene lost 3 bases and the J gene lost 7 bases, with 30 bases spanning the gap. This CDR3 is CASSIARGGPSRKRGTQYF. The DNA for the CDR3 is TGTGCCAGTAGTATCGCAAGGGGGGGGCCAAGCCGAAAAAGGGGGACCCAGTACTTC.

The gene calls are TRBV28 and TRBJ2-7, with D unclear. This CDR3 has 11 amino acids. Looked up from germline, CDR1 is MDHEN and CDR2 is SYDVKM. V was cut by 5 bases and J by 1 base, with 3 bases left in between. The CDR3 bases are TGTGCCAGCAGTGCGTCCTACGAGCAGTACTTC. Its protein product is CASSASYEQYF.

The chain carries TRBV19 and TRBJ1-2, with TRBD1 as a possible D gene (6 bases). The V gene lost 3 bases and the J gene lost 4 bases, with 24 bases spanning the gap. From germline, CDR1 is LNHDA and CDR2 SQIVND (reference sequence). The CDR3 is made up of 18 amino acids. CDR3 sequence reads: CASSIIGITGISVYGYTF. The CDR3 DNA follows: TGTGCCAGTAGTATTATTGGGATTACAGGGATCTCAGTCTATGGCTACACCTTC.

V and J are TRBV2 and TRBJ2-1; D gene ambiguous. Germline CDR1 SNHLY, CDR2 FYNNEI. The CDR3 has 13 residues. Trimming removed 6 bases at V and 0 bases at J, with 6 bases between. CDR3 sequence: CASRVSSYNEQFF. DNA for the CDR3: TGTGCCAGCAGGGTGAGCTCCTACAATGAGCAGTTCTTC.

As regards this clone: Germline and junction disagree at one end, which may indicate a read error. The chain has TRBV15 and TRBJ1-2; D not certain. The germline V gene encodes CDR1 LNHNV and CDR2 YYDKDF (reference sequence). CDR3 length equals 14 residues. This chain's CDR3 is CATSREGADYGYTF. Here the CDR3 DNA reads TGTGCCACCAGCCGAGAAGGAGCGGACTATGGCTACACCTTC.

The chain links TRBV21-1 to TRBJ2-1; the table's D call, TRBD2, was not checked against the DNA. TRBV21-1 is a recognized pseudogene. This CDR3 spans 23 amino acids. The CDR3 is CASIHHLDRRLAGGGDSNNEQFF. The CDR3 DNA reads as TGTGCCAGCATCCACCACTTAGACAGGAGACTAGCGGGGGGGGGTGATAGCAACAATGAGCAGTTCTTC.

As DNA, the CDR3 is TGTGCCAGCAGTTTGAGGACAGGGTCTGGAAACACCATATATTTT. As protein: CASSLRTGSGNTIYF. This chain joins TRBV27 and TRBJ1-3; 8 nucleotides agree with TRBD1. V shed 3 bases and J 1 base; nucleotides not matched to a gene: 2. This CDR3 comprises 15 residues. CDR1 is MNHEY, CDR2 SMNVEV, per germline (reference sequence).

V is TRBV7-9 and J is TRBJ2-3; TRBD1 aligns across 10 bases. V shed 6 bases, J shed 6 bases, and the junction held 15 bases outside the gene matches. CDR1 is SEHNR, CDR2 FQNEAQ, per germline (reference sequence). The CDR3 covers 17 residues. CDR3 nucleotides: TGTGCCAGCAGTTTTTCAGGCCGGGACAGGGGTCGGGATACGCAGTATTTT. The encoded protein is CASSFSGRDRGRDTQYF.

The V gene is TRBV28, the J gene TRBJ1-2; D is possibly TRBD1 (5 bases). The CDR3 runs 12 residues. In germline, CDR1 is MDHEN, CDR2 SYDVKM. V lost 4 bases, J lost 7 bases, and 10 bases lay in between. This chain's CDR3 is CASSSGTVGYTF. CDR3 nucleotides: TGTGCCAGCAGTTCCGGGACTGTTGGCTACACCTTC.

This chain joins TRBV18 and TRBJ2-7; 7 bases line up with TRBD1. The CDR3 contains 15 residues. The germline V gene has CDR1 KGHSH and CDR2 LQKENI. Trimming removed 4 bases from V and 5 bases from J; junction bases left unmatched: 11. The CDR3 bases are TGTGCCAGCTCACAAGAGACAGGGTTTGGCGACGAGCAGTACTTC. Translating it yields CASSQETGFGDEQYF.

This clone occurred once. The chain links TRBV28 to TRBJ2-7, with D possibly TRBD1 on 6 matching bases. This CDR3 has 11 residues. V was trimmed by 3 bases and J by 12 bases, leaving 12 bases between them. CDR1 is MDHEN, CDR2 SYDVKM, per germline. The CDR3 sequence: CASSFLQGTYF. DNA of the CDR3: TGTGCCAGCAGTTTTCTCCAGGGGACGTACTTC.

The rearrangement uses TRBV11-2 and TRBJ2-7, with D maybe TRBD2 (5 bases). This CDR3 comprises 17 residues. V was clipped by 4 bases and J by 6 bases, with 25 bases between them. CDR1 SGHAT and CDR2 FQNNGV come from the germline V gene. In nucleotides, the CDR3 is TGTGCCAGCAGCTCCCACCCAGGAGGTCTCAAGACCTGCGAGCAGTACTTC. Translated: CASSSHPGGLKTCEQYF.